The 3 T cell receptor beta chains in this list originate from one sample, sequenced in a study of blood T cells in healthy people across ages. Through a sample-barcoded 5' primer and a J-beta primer mix, a second PCR was run for about 7 to 12 cycles. TCRdb used MiXCR to reprocess the 5' RACE reads, holding one entry per CDR3 protein. This table has about a million distinct CDR3 sequences, around 54% appearing once. Sequenced input: blood. These receptors originate from a woman aged 60-70 years in good health.

This chain links TRBV27 with TRBJ2-7, with D possibly being TRBD1 (6 bases). V gave up 11 bases and J gave up 3 bases, with 14 bases separating them. CDR3 size: 12 residues. Germline assignment: CDR1 MNHEY and CDR2 SMNVEV (reference sequence). CDR3 coding DNA: TGTGCCTCGCGGACAGTTGACTACGAGCAGTACTTC. Its translation is CASRTVDYEQYF.

The table lists this clonotype with a few counts. V is TRBV27 and J is TRBJ2-4, with D uncertain. Gene TRBJ2-7 matches the end of the DNA better, so the J call may be wrong. The CDR3 has 14 residues. The germline V gene encodes CDR1 MNHEY and CDR2 SMNVEV (reference sequence). DNA of the CDR3: TGTGCCAGCAGTACGACGGCGCCCTCCTACGAGCAGTACTTC. It is translated as CASSTTAPSYEQYF.

This chain connects TRBV3-1 to TRBJ2-1, with 8 nucleotides matching TRBD2. The CDR3 loop spans 15 amino acids. CDR1 LGHDT and CDR2 YNNKEL come from the germline V gene (reference sequence). V dropped 1 base and J dropped 13; count of bases not matched to a gene: 12. This CDR3 is CASSQVDSGEETQFF. CDR3 DNA: TGTGCCAGCAGCCAAGTGGATAGCGGGGAAGAGACCCAGTTCTTC.